The T cell receptor (beta chain) described here comes from a study of blood T cell repertoires in COVID-19. Across the study: From the United States, Italy and Spain came samples of acute and convalescent COVID-19. In each case, the material was cDNA or gDNA derived from T cells, B-cell-depleted T cells, or PBMCs.

V was pared by 6 bases and J by 1 base, with 9 bases between. Germline lookup yields CDR1 MNHNS and CDR2 SASEGT. The CDR3 sequence is 14 residues long. Some clones are missing from TCRdb's copy, which holds only in-frame ones; the method was immunoSEQ multiplex PCR. The sample records more than 300,000 clones, 87% being singletons. The Seattle patients joined while their infection was active and were tracked longitudinally afterward. The J gene is TRBJ2-2, the V gene TRBV6-1; tentatively, D is TRBD2 (5 bases). The clonotype originates from a woman aged 25-40 years with COVID-19, enrolled during active disease. The sample consisted of peripheral blood. CDR3 DNA: TGTGCCAGCAGGCGCAGCGGGAACACCGGGGAGCTGTTTTTT. Protein product: CASRRSGNTGELFF.